Included here is one T cell receptor (beta chain) sequence, with context. This clone's antigen is unknown. Base qualities were left out, and no much larger clone turns up one base away. These data originate in a study of cytomegalovirus exposure and HLA in healthy donors (dated by TCRdb to 2015 to 2018). Broadly, across the study: An earlier analysis of 587 of the donors reported 276 Gb of sequence data and 117 million unique TCR beta sequences obtained from about 179 million T cells. The study aimed to test whether signatures of past pathogen exposure could be identified by cataloging public T cell receptors. The study used immunosequencing to profile the T cell repertoires of 666 subjects and linked those repertoires to cytomegalovirus serostatus. To predict cytomegalovirus infection status, the study combined high-throughput TCR immunosequencing, statistical association of individual TCRs with disease status, and machine learning. In a later genetic analysis, genome-wide SNP genotypes for about 60% of the 666 donors were used, and that subset was treated as a discovery cohort. Alongside the repertoire data, information on donor age, sex, ethnicity and CMV serostatus was compiled. In an earlier analysis of 500 to 650 of the donors, high-throughput TCR beta sequencing was used to judge whether each TCR beta V gene segment behaved as functional or pseudogenic. In addition to the first cohort of several hundred subjects, a separate validation cohort of approximately 110 different subjects was used. Five DR-DQ haplotypes were handled as single units for association and clustering, since linkage in the cohort was strong. The number of donors typed differed by locus, with 629-630 for A, B, C, DRB1 and DQB1, 522 for DQA1, 600 to 610 for DPA1, and 400 to 490 for DPB1. Across some 400 genotyped donors of the cohort, an average of roughly 230,000 unique TCR beta nucleotide sequences per donor were sequenced, and roughly 20% of those sequences were non-productive. An early release that covered roughly 600 HLA-typed donors contained around 300 gigabases of sequencing data and tens of millions of unique TCR sequences. Class I and class II HLA loci were covered by the typing at four-digit resolution. Every discovery cohort repertoire had been produced on one sequencing platform. The genetic ancestry cluster associated with self-reported Caucasian donors included over 65% of the roughly 400 genotyped donors. In the later analysis, no new phenotypic data were used to find candidate immune exposures; instead, reliance was placed on TCR beta sequences and their occurrence across donors. A later analysis re-examined previously published TCR beta repertoires from about 700 donors and added high-resolution HLA genotyping to investigate patterns of TCR occurrence. Overall study results and their limits: In the study, approximately 150 TCR beta chains were listed as associated with cytomegalovirus. A later genetic analysis reported fewer N-insertions in productive TCRs among donors in an Asian-associated ancestry cluster than the roughly 650-donor mean. The authors suggested that the approach could potentially be generalized to other disease states and immunological phenotypes. A further reported finding was that TCR beta sequences accurately predicted the HLA-A and HLA-B alleles for most subjects in the first cohort. A later genetic analysis associated a missense DCLRE1C variant with V-gene and J-gene trimming of TCR beta chains, and an independent cohort replicated the association. While some public TCRs were present in many individuals, most TCR sequences turned up only very rarely across donors. Sequencing depth was assumed to be roughly uniform across donors in the presence/absence analyses, though that assumption may not hold. When HLA alleles, especially DR and DQ, strongly co-occurred, attributing TCR associations to individual alleles was difficult. HLA typing was unavailable for some donors at each locus, so association tests used only the typed subset. In an earlier analysis of about 550 of the donors, most TCR beta V segments were observed in productive rearrangements about 87% or about 30% of the time, broadly matching IMGT annotations. At a false discovery rate of 0.05, a later analysis linked 16,000 or so TCR beta sequences to specific HLA alleles. A group of highly shared sequence variants was considered likely to be a technical artifact of the sequencing pipeline. In a later analysis, HLA-associated TCR beta chains showed more clonal expansion and lower generation probabilities than non-associated chains that were equally common. The classifier was reported to diagnose cytomegalovirus status with high specificity and sensitivity in both the original cohort and the validation cohort. In a later analysis, several top co-occurrence clusters were reported to appear linked to parvovirus B19, influenza, CMV and Epstein-Barr virus. According to a later analysis, most CMV-associated TCR beta chains appeared to be HLA-restricted, and the HLA associations seemed to be driven largely by CMV exposure. Correlated functional status among segregating V segments might reflect linkage disequilibrium, but an unknown experimental factor could not be ruled out. Three of the identified cytomegalovirus-associated TCR beta chains were confirmed in vitro to be specific for cytomegalovirus antigens. In a later analysis, the rate of TCR association differed among HLA loci, with DRB1 alleles having the most associated TCRs and HLA-C alleles having the fewest. Immune exposure information for the cohort was limited to CMV serostatus. Only TCR beta chains were sequenced in this cohort, and the absence of alpha or paired-chain data limited detectable features. The earlier analysis of about 600 of the donors excluded 15 to 20 rarely observed V segments, including chromosome 9 orphons, because counts were too low.

Library preparation used the immunoSEQ multiplex PCR assay. A mixture of 60 forward primers for TCR Vbeta segments and 13 reverse primers for TCR Jbeta segments was used in the multiplex PCR. The CDR3 region of rearranged TCR beta genes was amplified from genomic DNA by a multiplex PCR assay. Amplified TCR beta libraries were sequenced as 87-base-pair reads on the Illumina HiSeq System. The study's own analysis went as follows. Across the 670 or so repertoires, a later analysis counted 80 million or so unique TCR beta chains, 9 million to 14 million of which were shared by at least two donors. A nearest-neighbor algorithm error-corrected the raw reads and collapsed the reads into unique sequences, merging closely related sequences to remove PCR and sequencing errors. To assign V, D and J gene segments, CDR3 sequences were aligned to IMGT reference sequences. For a sequence to be retained, a match of at least six nucleotides was required to both a V gene segment and a J gene segment. Rearrangements were classified as productive when the CDR3 lacked stop codons and remained in frame with V and J, and all other rearrangements were classified as non-productive. Following IMGT convention, CDR3 was defined as the stretch from the second conserved V-encoded cysteine to the conserved J-encoded phenylalanine. The earlier analysis of a few hundred of the donors excluded sequences that lacked an unambiguous match to a single V gene segment. An earlier analysis of about 590 of the donors classified V segments as functional when productive rearrangements were above 56.7% and as segregating when the standard deviation between donors was above 5%. To diagnose cytomegalovirus status from the catalog of TCR beta chain sequences, a statistical classification framework was built. V and J gene assignment, in a later analysis, came from comparing TCR nucleotide sequences with IMGT/GENE-DB human TR gene sequences. A later analysis assigned CDR3 sequences and most-parsimonious VDJ recombination scenarios with the TCRdist pipeline. In a later analysis, each TCR beta chain was defined by its CDR3 amino acid sequence together with its V-gene family, and reads without a unique V-gene family were excluded. In a later analysis, some 600 highly shared, low-generation-probability nucleotide sequences were removed to address suspected cross-contamination and a sequencing artifact. In a later analysis, a clonal expansion index for each public chain was calculated from normalized within-repertoire ranks of inferred template counts. Generation probabilities in a later analysis came from a VDJ recombination model fitted to out-of-frame rearrangements, and those results were checked against IGoR. Hypergeometric tests were used in a later analysis to score TCR-TCR, TCR-HLA and TCR-CMV co-occurrence, with a repertoire-size bias correction applied to the TCR pairs. A later analysis estimated false discovery rates by permuting HLA or CMV assignments 20 times. In a later analysis, co-occurring TCRs were grouped using DBSCAN, and TCRdist sequence similarity was added for clustering within HLA-allele-positive subsets. Co-occurrence clustering excluded repertoires with fewer than 30,000 or more than 120,000 public chains, plus five with anomalous nucleotide sharing. TCRdb retrieved this table from immuneACCESS and kept in-frame rearrangements only. Not all clones are present; in checked studies, unresolved V genes account for under half, and no reason is known for the remainder. V and J calls and clone size are copied from that table; D and trimming were computed from the DNA. The sample table holds 140,000 to 150,000 clones, of which around four fifths were seen once. The ten biggest clones cover around 2.9% of the sample.

In total, 630 or so healthy bone marrow donors made up the cohort. Cohort members were all nominally healthy when sampled, although unrecorded immune exposures were likely present. The donor was CMV seronegative and was included in the group of several hundred seronegative cohort members. Every donor gave a peripheral blood sample, and the peripheral blood mononuclear cells from that sample were used for TCR beta sequencing. The Qiagen DNeasy Blood Extraction Kit was used to extract genomic DNA from the blood cell samples. The TCR sequence derives from a female donor in good health and CMV-seronegative. The sequencing input was PBMCs.

For the CDR3, the sequence is CASSSPTANYGYTF. At the DNA level, the sequence is TGTGCCAGCAGCTCGCCGACAGCAAACTATGGCTACACCTTC. The rearrangement joined TRBV5-4 to TRBJ1-2; the D gene is perhaps TRBD1, on 5 matching bases. From a lookup of the germline V gene (reference sequence), CDR1 and CDR2 are SGHNT and YYREEE. There are 14 amino acids in the CDR3, from cysteine to phenylalanine inclusive. The only DNA kept is the CDR3, 42 bases in frame from the first base. V loses 3 bases, J loses 2 bases, and the germline ends lie 11 bases apart.